This TCR beta chain was retrieved from a study of identical twins. Deletions cut 3 bases from V and 5 bases from J, with 19 bases between. The CDR3 length is 16 residues. Germline assignment: CDR1 MDHEN and CDR2 SYDVKM. MiXCR was run by TCRdb on the 5' RACE reads, yielding one entry per CDR3 protein. The repertoire holds 700,000 or so distinct CDR3 sequences, with around 8.6% as singletons. These records were also assigned to another study, of yellow fever vaccine responses in identical twins.

The TCR comes from a woman aged 18-29 years in good health. The rearrangement joins TRBV28 to TRBJ2-5; D call uncertain. The sequenced material came from PBMCs. CDR3 coding DNA: TGTGCCAGCAGTTTTACGGCTTACTCGGGTGTGGAGACCCAGTACTTC. It codes for CASSFTAYSGVETQYF. The whole variable domain, filled in from reference TRBV28 and TRBJ2-5, reads DVKVTQSSRYLVKRTGEKVFLECVQDMDHENMFWYRQDPGLGLRLIYFSYDVKMKEKGDIPEGYSVSREKKERFSLILESASTNQTSMYLCASSFTAYSGVETQYFGPGTRLLVL.